The next 17 T cell receptor beta chains were all read from a single sample in a study listed by TCRdb under 2016. Libraries were built with RT-PCR. The run used an Illumina MiSeq. TCRdb reprocessing: public reads trimmed at Q25 with fastp, clones called with MiXCR, in-frame beta chains kept. When rows share a CDR3 protein, they turn into one entry using the most common DNA and genes. In this sample the table shows around 700,000 distinct CDR3 sequences, approximately 15% of which occur a single time. Just over 3.5% of the sample comes from the top ten. Material: memory CD4+ T cells from blood. The receptors stem from a female donor in good health, serving as a healthy control.

V gene TRBV19 combines with J gene TRBJ1-5; D ambiguous. Trimming removed 5 bases from V and 0 bases from J, with 2 bases in between. From germline, CDR1 is LNHDA and CDR2 SQIVND (reference sequence). The CDR3 totals 12 residues. CDR3 region: CASSHSNQPQHF. Here the CDR3 DNA reads TGTGCCAGTAGTCATAGCAATCAGCCCCAGCATTTT.

This clonotype has at least ten counts. The genes are TRBV20-1 and TRBJ2-7; weak D call: TRBD1 (5 bases). V shed 4 bases and J shed 3 bases, with 16 bases lying between them. Germline CDR1 reads DFQATT; CDR2 reads SNEGSKA (reference sequence). This CDR3 is built from 14 residues. CDR3 amino acids: CSAKVTGHFYEQYF. DNA of the CDR3: TGCAGTGCTAAAGTTACCGGACATTTCTACGAGCAGTACTTC.

This chain links TRBV4-1 with TRBJ1-6, with D perhaps matching TRBD1 (5 bases). With 0 bases removed from V and 9 bases from J, the gap between germline ends came to 9 bases. Germline V CDR1 and CDR2: MGHRA, YSYEKL. The CDR3 contains 14 residues. As DNA, the CDR3 is TGCGCCAGCAGCCAAGACAGGGACGGTTCACCCCTCCACTTT. Residues: CASSQDRDGSPLHF.

This chain links TRBV28 with TRBJ2-7; D perhaps matches TRBD1 (5 bases). V gave up 7 bases and J gave up 4 bases, with 20 bases separating them. The CDR3 runs 15 residues. Looked up from germline, CDR1 is MDHEN and CDR2 is SYDVKM. CDR3 loop: CASILQGAQIYEQYF. The DNA of the CDR3 is TGTGCCAGCATTCTCCAGGGCGCCCAAATTTACGAGCAGTACTTC.

This clonotype was counted many times. The chain joins TRBV7-2 to TRBJ1-1, with D possibly being TRBD1 (5 bases). The germline V gene has CDR1 SGHTA and CDR2 FQGNSA. Trimming cost V 4 bases and J 0 bases, with 12 bases left between them. The CDR3 length is 15 residues. As DNA, the CDR3 is TGTGCCAGCAGCTACGGGGGGAGCATGAACACTGAAGCTTTCTTT. This sequence encodes CASSYGGSMNTEAFF.

This chain links TRBV20-1 with TRBJ1-2; 10 bases fit TRBD1. CDR1 and CDR2 from the germline V gene are DFQATT and SNEGSKA (reference sequence). The CDR3 runs to 17 residues. After removal of 2 bases from V and 0 bases from J, the junction contained 9 bases not matched to a gene. The CDR3 region has the DNA TGCAGTGCTAGATCCGGGACAGGGGTGGGAGCTAACTATGGCTACACCTTC. Its protein is CSARSGTGVGANYGYTF.

This chain joins TRBV28 and TRBJ1-1, with D maybe TRBD1 (5 bases). Germline loops: CDR1 MDHEN, CDR2 SYDVKM. Trimming shortened V by 3 bases and J by 5 bases, and 10 bases separated the two germline ends. The CDR3 loop spans 13 amino acids. CDR3 residues: CASSLAAGTEAFF. In DNA form, the CDR3 reads TGTGCCAGCAGTTTGGCTGCAGGGACTGAAGCTTTCTTT.

This clonotype has a handful of counts. V gene TRBV6-1 combines with J gene TRBJ2-1, with D maybe TRBD1 (6 bases). V was pared by 7 bases and J by 9 bases, with 16 bases between. CDR1 is MNHNS and CDR2 is SASEGT in the germline V gene. This CDR3 has 13 residues. For the CDR3, the DNA is TGTGCCAGCACCAAAACACAGGGCGGTGAGCAGTTCTTC. Its translation is CASTKTQGGEQFF.

V and J are TRBV5-1 and TRBJ2-5; perhaps TRBD2 as D (6 bases). V shed 0 bases and J shed 1 base, with 10 bases lying between them. CDR1 is SGHRS, CDR2 YFSETQ, per germline. The CDR3 is made up of 15 amino acids. CDR3 nucleotide sequence: TGCGCCAGCAGCTTGGCCATGGGGGGCCAAGAGACCCAGTACTTC. Encoded protein: CASSLAMGGQETQYF.

Many counts were recorded for this clonotype. This rearrangement joins TRBV29-1 to TRBJ2-1; tentative D call: TRBD1 (6 bases). Germline assignment: CDR1 SQVTM and CDR2 ANQGSEA. The V end lost 4 bases, the J end lost 6 bases, and 10 bases lay between the germline ends. CDR3 length: 12 amino acids. The CDR3: CSVGQGPNEQFF. In DNA form, the CDR3 reads TGCAGCGTTGGGCAGGGGCCCAATGAGCAGTTCTTC.

This clonotype showed up many times. The chain uses TRBV5-1 and TRBJ1-1, with D perhaps matching TRBD1 (5 bases). This CDR3 contains 14 residues. From germline, CDR1 is SGHRS and CDR2 YFSETQ. V gave up 0 bases and J gave up 4 bases, with 10 bases separating them. CDR3 sequence: CASSLDGGGTEAFF. In DNA form, the CDR3 reads TGCGCCAGCAGCTTGGATGGGGGAGGCACTGAAGCTTTCTTT.

The sample holds many counts of this clonotype. V usage is TRBV7-2 and J usage is TRBJ2-1; D not certain. Germline CDR1 SGHTA, CDR2 FQGNSA. The CDR3 is 15 residues long. V shed 5 bases and J shed 0 bases, with 11 bases lying between them. CDR3 loop: CASSVGSSSYNEQFF. The DNA for the CDR3 is TGTGCCAGCAGCGTCGGGTCCAGCTCCTACAATGAGCAGTTCTTC.

This clonotype was detected a few times. This rearrangement joins TRBV20-1 to TRBJ2-3, with D hard to call. Germline V CDR1 and CDR2: DFQATT, SNEGSKA (reference sequence). This CDR3 contains 14 residues. Trimming cost V 1 base and J 2 bases, with 10 bases left between them. This chain's CDR3 is CSARGGITTDTQYF. CDR3 nucleotides: TGCAGTGCTAGAGGGGGTATTACCACAGATACGCAGTATTTT.

The V call is TRBV6-5, the J call TRBJ1-5; unclear D gene. The CDR3 is 16 amino acids. Germline CDR1 is MNHEY and CDR2 is SVGAGI. V lost 7 bases and J lost 0, with 16 bases in between. The CDR3 coding sequence is TGTGCCAGCACCCCACGTTGGGCAGCTAGCAATCAGCCCCAGCATTTT. Its translation: CASTPRWAASNQPQHF.

Concerning this clonotype: A much larger clone lies a single base off, so this may be a read error. V is TRBV7-2 and J is TRBJ2-1; 10 bases fit TRBD2. V was clipped by 2 bases and J by 6 bases; unmatched bases: 13. CDR3 length: 18 amino acids. Germline values: CDR1 SGHTA, CDR2 FQGNSA. This chain's CDR3 is CASSLYPLGSGRANEQFF. The CDR3 DNA sequence: TGTGCCAGCAGCTTATACCCTTTAGGAAGCGGGAGGGCCAATGAGCAGTTCTTC.

There are many counts of this clonotype. The chain couples TRBV7-2 to TRBJ2-2; unclear D gene. The CDR3 loop spans 13 amino acids. Germline CDR1 and CDR2: SGHTA and FQGNSA. V dropped 3 bases and J dropped 6 bases, with 8 bases sitting between them. DNA for the CDR3: TGTGCCAGCAGCTTCGGAGCCCCCGGGGAGCTGTTTTTT. Its protein product is CASSFGAPGELFF.

CDR3 residues: CAIRDQGGETEAFF. The CDR3 bases are TGTGCCATCAGAGACCAGGGTGGGGAAACTGAAGCTTTCTTT. This sequence joins TRBV10-3 and TRBJ1-1; tentatively, D is TRBD1 (5 bases). From germline, CDR1 is ENHRY and CDR2 SYGVKD. This CDR3 is built from 14 residues. The V gene lost 6 bases and the J gene lost 5 bases, with 16 bases spanning the gap.